The source of this TCR beta chain is a study of vaccination and CD4 T cells after COVID-19. This clonotype was counted a single time. The antigen is not known. Documented treatment: roughly ten-day PBMC culture with coronavirus spike peptide pools or control peptides (ViraFEST assay). Germline V gene data show CDR1 as MDHEN and CDR2 as SYDVKM. V gave up 4 bases and J gave up 3 bases; unmatched junction bases: 5. This CDR3 is 16 amino acids long. Cultured CD4+ T-cell DNA underwent Oncomine TCR Beta short-read sequencing. TCRdb independently ran MiXCR on the PCR reads; one entry per CDR3 protein. The table has just over 14,000 distinct CDR3 sequences, around 56% seen once; the top ten hold approximately 12%.

Sequencing used CD4+ T cells from blood, cultured in vitro. This rearrangement joins TRBV28 to TRBJ2-2; 10 nucleotides match TRBD1. The origin of this receptor is a human donor who had recovered from COVID-19. CDR3 sequence (DNA): TGTGCCAGCAGTTCGGGACAGGGGTTTTACACCGGGGAGCTGTTTTTT. Its translation: CASSSGQGFYTGELFF.